The 28 T cell receptor beta chains listed next were all sequenced from one sample in a study of T cells expressing NK-cell markers. TCRdb reprocessed the 5' RACE reads; each CDR3 protein has one entry and no DNA is given. The specimen's table records about 140,000 distinct CDR3 sequences. Sample: blood T cells: a sorted CD56 or NKG2C T cell subset, CD4+ or CD8+ T cells, or bulk PBMC T cells (not recorded which). The receptors come from a man in his late teens or twenties in good health.

The chain uses TRBV6-1 and TRBJ2-1. Germline CDR1 and CDR2: MNHNS and SASEGT. The CDR3 totals 15 residues. The CDR3 protein is CATYITGDLYNEQFF.

The gene calls are TRBV11-2 and TRBJ2-3. CDR3 size: 14 residues. Germline V gene data show CDR1 as SGHAT and CDR2 as FQNNGV. The CDR3 loop reads CASSLWMGTDTQYF. Full variable domain (missing parts from reference TRBV11-2 and TRBJ2-3): EAGVAQSPRYKIIEKRQSVAFWCNPISGHATLYWYQQILGQGPKLLIQFQNNGVVDDSQLPKDRFSAERLKGVDSTLKIQPAKLEDSAVYLCASSLWMGTDTQYFGPGTRLTVL.

The J gene is TRBJ2-7, the V gene TRBV5-1; the D call from TCRdb, TRBD2, cannot be confirmed without DNA. The CDR3 is 15 amino acids. CDR1 and CDR2 from the germline V gene are SGHRS and YFSETQ. The chain's CDR3 is CASSLNLASTYEQYF.

The chain recombines TRBV27 with TRBJ2-7; absent DNA, TCRdb's TRBD2 call cannot be checked. The CDR3 totals 15 residues. Germline CDR1 and CDR2: MNHEY and SMNVEV (reference sequence). This chain's CDR3 is CASSAGTSGINEQYF.

The chain combines TRBV29-1 with TRBJ1-5. Germline V gene sequence: CDR1 SQVTM, CDR2 ANQGSEA. The CDR3 loop spans 12 amino acids. The CDR3 sequence: CSVAAGNQPQHF.

This chain links TRBV20-1 with TRBJ2-7; with no DNA, the TCRdb D assignment of TRBD2 cannot be verified. CDR1 and CDR2 (germline): DFQATT, SNEGSKA (reference sequence). The CDR3 runs to 15 residues. CDR3 protein: CSADLKGLAGAEQYF.

The genes are TRBV27 and TRBJ2-1; TCRdb names TRBD2, which stays unverified in the absence of DNA. Germline V gives CDR1 MNHEY, CDR2 SMNVEV (reference sequence). This CDR3 contains 17 residues. CDR3 amino acids: CASSLLGSSGIGNEQFF.

V and J are TRBV7-8 and TRBJ2-4; as DNA is missing, the TRBD2 call by TCRdb cannot be tested. The CDR3 has 18 residues. Per germline, CDR1 SGHVS and CDR2 FQNEAQ. CDR3 in amino acids: CASSLWRLAGGGPNIQYF.

The chain has TRBV18 and TRBJ2-2; checking the TCRdb D call of TRBD1 is not possible without DNA. Germline CDR1 reads KGHSH; CDR2 reads LQKENI. The CDR3 totals 17 residues. CDR3 in amino acids: CASSPTSDSGNTGELFF. Complete variable domain (other parts from reference TRBV18 and TRBJ2-2): NAGVMQNPRHLVRRRGQEARLRCSPMKGHSHVYWYRQLPEEGLKFMVYLQKENIIDESGMPKERFSAEFPKEGPSILRIQQVVRGDSAAYFCASSPTSDSGNTGELFFGEGSRLTVL.

V is TRBV7-9 and J is TRBJ1-2. Germline V CDR1 and CDR2: SEHNR, FQNEAQ (reference sequence). The CDR3 has 13 residues. CDR3 residues: CASSAAGSYGYTF.

V and J are TRBV5-1 and TRBJ1-6; TCRdb names TRBD1, which stays unverified in the absence of DNA. The CDR3 has 14 amino acids. Germline V gene data show CDR1 as SGHRS and CDR2 as YFSETQ. The CDR3 protein is CASSEDSLDSPLHF.

The chain uses TRBV11-2 and TRBJ2-2; TCRdb names TRBD2, which stays unverified in the absence of DNA. Germline V lookup: CDR1 SGHAT, CDR2 FQNNGV. The CDR3 is 16 residues long. CDR3 sequence reads: CASSLSRLMYTGELFF. The variable domain in full, with the rest retrieved from reference TRBV11-2 and TRBJ2-2, is EAGVAQSPRYKIIEKRQSVAFWCNPISGHATLYWYQQILGQGPKLLIQFQNNGVVDDSQLPKDRFSAERLKGVDSTLKIQPAKLEDSAVYLCASSLSRLMYTGELFFGEGSRLTVL.

J is TRBJ1-1 and V is TRBV12-3 or TRBV12-4. The CDR3 spans 14 residues. The CDR3 protein is CASSQPQGPTEAFF.

The V gene is TRBV20-1, the J gene TRBJ2-5; TCRdb gives TRBD1 as the D gene, but with no DNA this cannot be confirmed. Germline assignment: CDR1 DFQATT and CDR2 SNEGSKA (reference sequence). The CDR3 spans 17 residues. The CDR3 reads CSARREGTPSFQETQYF.

The V and J genes are TRBV6-6 and TRBJ2-3; checking the TCRdb D call of TRBD2 is not possible without DNA. The CDR3 totals 12 residues. Germline lookup yields CDR1 MNHNY and CDR2 SVGAGI (reference sequence). CDR3: CASSHGEDTQYF.

The chain couples TRBV5-5 to TRBJ2-1; absent DNA, TCRdb's TRBD1 call cannot be checked. Germline V gene sequence: CDR1 SGHKS, CDR2 YYEKEE (reference sequence). CDR3 size: 16 residues. The CDR3 region is CASSPQGVSSYNEQFF. Using reference TRBV5-5 and TRBJ2-1 for the parts outside the CDR3, the full variable domain is DAGVTQSPTHLIKTRGQQVTLRCSPISGHKSVSWYQQVLGQGPQFIFQYYEKEERGRGNFPDRFSARQFPNYSSELNVNALLLGDSALYLCASSPQGVSSYNEQFFGPGTRLTVL.

The CDR3 here is CSAGGQGAQPQHF. This chain links TRBV20-1 with TRBJ1-5; TCRdb outputs TRBD1, but without DNA this stays unchecked. This CDR3 is 13 amino acids long. CDR1 and CDR2 (germline): DFQATT, SNEGSKA (reference sequence).

V is TRBV27 and J is TRBJ2-1. CDR1 and CDR2 (germline): MNHEY, SMNVEV (reference sequence). The CDR3 length is 14 residues. CDR3: CASYSRSSYNEQFF.

The genes are TRBV7-8 and TRBJ2-7; TCRdb reports TRBD2, a call that lacks DNA to check it against. The CDR3 is made up of 17 amino acids. Looked up from germline, CDR1 is SGHVS and CDR2 is FQNEAQ. CDR3 in amino acids: CASSPGGWGGSSYEQYF.

The gene calls are TRBV5-1 and TRBJ1-1; lacking DNA, the TRBD1 call made by TCRdb goes unchecked. Germline V CDR1 and CDR2: SGHRS, YFSETQ. There are 13 residues in the CDR3. CDR3 sequence: CASSYGKELEAFF.

The chain links TRBV20-1 to TRBJ2-2; the TCRdb D gene call, TRBD2, has no DNA to confirm it. The CDR3 has 15 amino acids. CDR1 is DFQATT, CDR2 SNEGSKA, per germline (reference sequence). The CDR3 region is CSAREASDYTGELFF.

This chain joins TRBV7-6 and TRBJ1-1; the TCRdb D gene call, TRBD1, has no DNA to confirm it. This CDR3 has 15 residues. From germline, CDR1 is SGHVS and CDR2 FNYEAQ. CDR3 residues: CASSSKQGLNTEAFF.

This chain connects TRBV7-6 to TRBJ2-2; TCRdb selects TRBD1, and the lack of DNA leaves this call unchecked. Germline assignment: CDR1 SGHVS and CDR2 FNYEAQ. The CDR3 is made up of 13 amino acids. The CDR3 reads CASSLSGTGELFF.

The chain has TRBV20-1 and TRBJ2-1. This CDR3 has 16 amino acids. Germline loops: CDR1 DFQATT, CDR2 SNEGSKA (reference sequence). Here the CDR3 reads CSARDLGSIRYNEQFF.

V gene TRBV7-2 combines with J gene TRBJ2-6; the TCRdb call, TRBD1, lacks DNA for checking. The CDR3 runs to 16 residues. Germline V lookup: CDR1 SGHTA, CDR2 FQGNSA. The CDR3 here is CASSSTGGAGANVLTF.

The chain recombines TRBV12-3 or TRBV12-4 with TRBJ2-1; no DNA is available, so the TRBD2 call from TCRdb remains unchecked. This CDR3 has 14 amino acids. The chain's CDR3 is CASRPGTNYNEQFF.

The chain links TRBV11-2 to TRBJ2-1; TCRdb designates TRBD2, a call that cannot be tested without DNA. CDR3 length: 16 residues. CDR1 and CDR2 from the germline V gene are SGHAT and FQNNGV. The CDR3 region is CASSLGLAGVNNEQFF.

The chain joins TRBV30 to TRBJ2-1; TCRdb selects TRBD1, and the lack of DNA leaves this call unchecked. The CDR3 runs to 13 residues. The V gene's germline CDR1 is GTSNPN and CDR2 SVGIG (reference sequence). The CDR3 here is CAWRTGFGNEQFF.